This T cell receptor beta chain was obtained from a study of T cell responses to AZD1222 COVID-19 vaccine. Broader study findings: Spike-spanning, vaccine-associated CD4 TCRs were dominant at 160-218 and 743-854. Donors in the cohort were predominantly white British and more often female, and clonal diversity was possibly underestimated. Only six or seven AZD1222 recipients tested seropositive at baseline. An increase in Spike-specific TCR breadth and depth was observed after two AZD1222 doses.

Germline CDR1 GTSNPN, CDR2 SVGIG (reference sequence). This CDR3 contains 16 residues. V shed 4 bases and J 3 bases; nucleotides not matched to a gene: 11. This clone showed up just once. Its antigen remains unknown. The assay was immunoSEQ multiplex PCR, and TCRdb's table has in-frame clones only and misses some. The table includes about 120,000 clones, around 90% detected once. Here the sequenced sample was peripheral blood, taken on day 0 of MenACWY control vaccination. This clonotype was sampled from an adult in good health. This chain links TRBV30 with TRBJ2-1; 8 bases agree with TRBD2. CDR3 region: CAWMGSGIGLYNEQFF. The CDR3 coding sequence is TGTGCCTGGATGGGTAGCGGGATTGGGCTCTACAATGAGCAGTTCTTC. Looking up the rest from reference TRBV30 and TRBJ2-1 gives the full variable domain: SQTIHQWPATLVQPVGSPLSLECTVEGTSNPNLYWYRQAAGRGLQLLFYSVGIGQISSEVPQNLSASRPQDRQFILSSKKLLLSDSGFYLCAWMGSGIGLYNEQFFGPGTRLTVL.